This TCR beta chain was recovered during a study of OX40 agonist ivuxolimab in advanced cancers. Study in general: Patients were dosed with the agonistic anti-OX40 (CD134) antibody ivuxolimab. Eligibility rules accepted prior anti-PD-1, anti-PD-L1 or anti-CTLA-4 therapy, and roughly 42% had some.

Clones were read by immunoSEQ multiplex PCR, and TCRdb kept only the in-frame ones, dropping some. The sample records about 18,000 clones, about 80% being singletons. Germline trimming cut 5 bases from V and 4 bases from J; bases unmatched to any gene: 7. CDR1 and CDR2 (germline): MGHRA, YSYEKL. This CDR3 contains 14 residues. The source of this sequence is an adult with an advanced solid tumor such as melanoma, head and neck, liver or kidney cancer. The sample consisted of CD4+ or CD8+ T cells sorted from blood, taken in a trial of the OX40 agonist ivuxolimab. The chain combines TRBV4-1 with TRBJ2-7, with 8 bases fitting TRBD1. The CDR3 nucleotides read TGCGCCAGCAGCGCAGACAGGGGTCTTTACGAGCAGTACTTC. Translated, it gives CASSADRGLYEQYF.